This TCR beta chain stems from a study of technical replicates of blood from several donors. Deletions cut 4 bases from V and 2 bases from J, with 15 bases between. Per germline, CDR1 LNHDA and CDR2 SQIVND (reference sequence). This CDR3 comprises 15 residues. Sequencing used immunoSEQ multiplex PCR; TCRdb keeps in-frame clones, though not all of them. The profile shows 50,000 to 70,000 clones, about 94% of them singletons. The TCR was taken from a human donor in good health. Some clones in this sample may be carry-over from other donors' samples. This chain links TRBV19 with TRBJ2-7; D may be TRBD1 (5 bases). Sequenced: PBMCs. CDR3: CASSSKGFGAYEQYF. CDR3 nucleotides: TGTGCCAGTAGTAGTAAGGGGTTTGGCGCCTACGAGCAGTACTTC.